This TCR beta chain is from a study of cytomegalovirus exposure and HLA in healthy donors. A multiplex PCR was run with 60 Vbeta primers and 13 Jbeta primers. The assay was immunoSEQ multiplex PCR, and TCRdb's table has in-frame clones only and misses some. The sample consists of about 170,000 clones, over 65% of them appearing once. Comments on this clone: The antigen is not known. A junction boundary mismatches the germline segment, possibly from a read error.

Germline loops: CDR1 MDHEN, CDR2 SYDVKM. CDR3 length: 17 amino acids. Points from the study as a whole: Usually a TCR sequence was rare, but some public TCRs were found in many donors. There were several of the most significant clusters that appeared linked to common viral pathogens in a later analysis. TCR beta V- and J-gene trimming was later associated with a missense DCLRE1C variant. An assumption of roughly uniform sequencing depth across donors underlay the presence/absence analyses.

Source material: PBMCs. This receptor was obtained from a female donor in good health and CMV-seronegative. The genes are TRBV28 and TRBJ2-6; maybe TRBD1 (5 bases). In nucleotides, the CDR3 is TGTGCCAGCAGTTTATTCAGGCTAAGGGCTGGGGCCAACGGCCTGACTTTC. Protein: CASSLFRLRAGANGLTF. Full variable domain (outside the CDR3, taken from reference TRBV28 and TRBJ2-6): DVKVTQSSRYLVKRTGEKVFLECVQDMDHENMFWYRQDPGLGLRLIYFSYDVKMKEKGDIPEGYSVSREKKERFSLILESASTNQTSMYLCASSLFRLRAGANGLTFGAGSRLTVL.